The clone carrying this TCR beta chain was counted only a few times. Its target is not known. This entry is derived from a study of beta chain features in type 1 diabetes. About the research overall: Cell yields, age and gender were similar between patients and healthy donors. Overall study results and limits: Researchers caution that PCR might favor shorter templates, equally among patients and controls. Naive, central memory and Treg TCRB repertoires seemed to resemble each other more closely in patients than they did in healthy donors. Type 1 diabetes patients had TCRB CDR3s that were shorter (moderately but significantly so) in all four CD4+ subsets. Insertions were fewer and deletions more numerous at VDJ junctions in type 1 diabetes patients.

Sequenced material consisted of expressed TCRB transcripts (all of the isolated RNA was reverse transcribed). This table comes from immunoSEQ multiplex PCR, and its TCRdb copy is limited to in-frame clones, with some not included. The sample has around 110,000 clones; roughly 15% are singletons. Looked up from germline, CDR1 is LNHDA and CDR2 is SQIVND (reference sequence). V was pared by 9 bases and J by 7 bases, with 13 bases between. The CDR3 length is 13 residues. The rearrangement uses TRBV19 and TRBJ1-6; no reliable D call. Sample: central memory CD4+ T cells from blood. This receptor was obtained from a man younger than 45 with type 1 diabetes. In DNA, the CDR3 is TGTGCCAGCTGCTTGGAGGTGAATTCACCCCTCCACTTT. This codes for CASCLEVNSPLHF.